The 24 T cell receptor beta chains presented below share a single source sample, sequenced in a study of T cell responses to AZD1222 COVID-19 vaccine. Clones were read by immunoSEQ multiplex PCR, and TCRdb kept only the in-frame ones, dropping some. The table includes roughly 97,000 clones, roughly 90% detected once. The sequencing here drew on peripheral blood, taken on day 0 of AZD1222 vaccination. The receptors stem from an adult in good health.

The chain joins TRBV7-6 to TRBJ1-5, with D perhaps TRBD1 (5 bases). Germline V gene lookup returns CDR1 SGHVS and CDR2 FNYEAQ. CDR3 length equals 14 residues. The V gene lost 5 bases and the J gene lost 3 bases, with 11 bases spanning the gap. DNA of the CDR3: TGTGCCAGCAGCCCCGGACACATCAATCAGCCCCAGCATTTT. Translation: CASSPGHINQPQHF.

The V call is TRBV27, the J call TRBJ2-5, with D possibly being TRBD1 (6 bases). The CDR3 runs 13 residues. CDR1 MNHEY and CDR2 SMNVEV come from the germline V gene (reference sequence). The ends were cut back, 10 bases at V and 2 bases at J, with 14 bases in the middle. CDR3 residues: CATSSQGQETQYF. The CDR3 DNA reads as TGTGCCACCTCATCACAGGGTCAAGAGACCCAGTACTTC.

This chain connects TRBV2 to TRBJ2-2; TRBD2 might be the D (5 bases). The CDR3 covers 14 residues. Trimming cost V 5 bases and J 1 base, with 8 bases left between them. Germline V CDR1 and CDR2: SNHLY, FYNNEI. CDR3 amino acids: CASSPGRNTGELFF. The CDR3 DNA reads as TGTGCCAGCAGTCCGGGGAGGAACACCGGGGAGCTGTTTTTT. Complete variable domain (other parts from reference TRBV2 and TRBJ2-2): EPEVTQTPSHQVTQMGQEVILRCVPISNHLYFYWYRQILGQKVEFLVSFYNNEISEKSEIFDDQFSVERPDGSNFTLKIRSTKLEDSAMYFCASSPGRNTGELFFGEGSRLTVL.

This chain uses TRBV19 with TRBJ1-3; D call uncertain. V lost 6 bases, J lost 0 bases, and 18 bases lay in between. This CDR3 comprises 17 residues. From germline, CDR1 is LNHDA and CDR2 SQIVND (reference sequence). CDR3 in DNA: TGTGCCAGTAGCTCTGCAACCCGAGGGAGCTCTGGAAACACCATATATTTT. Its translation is CASSSATRGSSGNTIYF.

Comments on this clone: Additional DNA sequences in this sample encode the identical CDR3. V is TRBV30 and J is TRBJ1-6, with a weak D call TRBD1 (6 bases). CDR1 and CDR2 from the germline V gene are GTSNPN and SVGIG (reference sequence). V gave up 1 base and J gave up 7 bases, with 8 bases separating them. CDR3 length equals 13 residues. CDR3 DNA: TGTGCCTGGAGTGAAGGGGGAAATTCACCCCTCCACTTT. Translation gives CAWSEGGNSPLHF. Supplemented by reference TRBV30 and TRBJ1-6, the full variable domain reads SQTIHQWPATLVQPVGSPLSLECTVEGTSNPNLYWYRQAAGRGLQLLFYSVGIGQISSEVPQNLSASRPQDRQFILSSKKLLLSDSGFYLCAWSEGGNSPLHFGNGTRLTVT.

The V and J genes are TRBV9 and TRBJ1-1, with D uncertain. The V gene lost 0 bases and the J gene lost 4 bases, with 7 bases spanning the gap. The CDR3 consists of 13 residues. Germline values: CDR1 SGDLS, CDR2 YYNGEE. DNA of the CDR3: TGTGCCAGCAGCGTAGGACCCGCCACTGAAGCTTTCTTT. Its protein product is CASSVGPATEAFF. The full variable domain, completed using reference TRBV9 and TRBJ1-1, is DSGVTQTPKHLITATGQRVTLRCSPRSGDLSVYWYQQSLDQGLQFLIQYYNGEERAKGNILERFSAQQFPDLHSELNLSSLELGDSALYFCASSVGPATEAFFGQGTRLTVV.

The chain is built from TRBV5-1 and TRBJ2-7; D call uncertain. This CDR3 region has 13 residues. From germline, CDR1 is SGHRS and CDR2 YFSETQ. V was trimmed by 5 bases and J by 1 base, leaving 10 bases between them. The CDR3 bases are TGCGCCAGCAGTCCTAAAGGATCCTACGAGCAGTACTTC. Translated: CASSPKGSYEQYF.

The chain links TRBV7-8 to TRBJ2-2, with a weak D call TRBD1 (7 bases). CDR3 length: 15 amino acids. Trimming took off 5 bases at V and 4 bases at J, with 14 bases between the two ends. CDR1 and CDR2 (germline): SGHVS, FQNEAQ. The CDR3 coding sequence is TGTGCCAGCAGCGGTCGGGGGACAGCCACCGGGGAGCTGTTTTTT. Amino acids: CASSGRGTATGELFF.

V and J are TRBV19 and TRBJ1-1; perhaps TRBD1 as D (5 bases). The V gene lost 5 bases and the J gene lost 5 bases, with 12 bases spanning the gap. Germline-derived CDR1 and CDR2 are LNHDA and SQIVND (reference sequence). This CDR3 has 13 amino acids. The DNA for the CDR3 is TGTGCCAGTAGTGACAGATCAGGGACTGAAGCTTTCTTT. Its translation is CASSDRSGTEAFF.

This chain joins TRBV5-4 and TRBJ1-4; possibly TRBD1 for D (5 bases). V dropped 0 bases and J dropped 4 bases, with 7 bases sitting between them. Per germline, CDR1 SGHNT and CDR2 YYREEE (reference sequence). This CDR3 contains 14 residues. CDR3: CASSLDQGNEKLFF. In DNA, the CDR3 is TGTGCCAGCAGCTTGGATCAGGGTAATGAAAAACTGTTTTTT. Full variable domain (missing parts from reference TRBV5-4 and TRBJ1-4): ETGVTQSPTHLIKTRGQQVTLRCSSQSGHNTVSWYQQALGQGPQFIFQYYREEENGRGNFPPRFSGLQFPNYSSELNVNALELDDSALYLCASSLDQGNEKLFFGSGTQLSVL.

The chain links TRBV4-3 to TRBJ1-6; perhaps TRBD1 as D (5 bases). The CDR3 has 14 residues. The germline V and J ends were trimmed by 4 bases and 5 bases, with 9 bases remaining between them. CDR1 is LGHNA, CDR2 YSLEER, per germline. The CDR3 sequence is CASSPTGNNSPLHF. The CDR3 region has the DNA TGCGCCAGCAGCCCCACAGGAAATAATTCACCCCTCCACTTT.

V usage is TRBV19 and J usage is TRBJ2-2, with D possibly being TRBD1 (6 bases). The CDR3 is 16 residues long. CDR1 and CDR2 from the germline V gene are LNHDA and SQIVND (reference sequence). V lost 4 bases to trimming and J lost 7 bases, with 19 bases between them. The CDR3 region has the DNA TGTGCCAGTAGTACTACCGCACAGGGATGGAACGGGGAGCTGTTTTTT. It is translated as CASSTTAQGWNGELFF.

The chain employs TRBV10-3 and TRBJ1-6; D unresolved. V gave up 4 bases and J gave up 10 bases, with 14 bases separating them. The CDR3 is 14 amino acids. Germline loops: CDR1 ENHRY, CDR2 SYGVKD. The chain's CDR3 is CAISASEWGSPLHF. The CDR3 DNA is TGTGCCATCAGTGCCTCGGAGTGGGGATCACCCCTCCACTTT.

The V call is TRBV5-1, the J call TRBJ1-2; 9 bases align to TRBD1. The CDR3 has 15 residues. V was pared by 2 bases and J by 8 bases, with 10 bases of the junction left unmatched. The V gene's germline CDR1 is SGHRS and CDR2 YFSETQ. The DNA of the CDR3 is TGCGCCAGCAGCTTAATGTCGGACAGGGGAGAAGGCTACACCTTC. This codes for CASSLMSDRGEGYTF. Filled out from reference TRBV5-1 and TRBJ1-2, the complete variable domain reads KAGVTQTPRYLIKTRGQQVTLSCSPISGHRSVSWYQQTPGQGLQFLFEYFSETQRNKGNFPGRFSGRQFSNSRSEMNVSTLELGDSALYLCASSLMSDRGEGYTFGSGTRLTVV.

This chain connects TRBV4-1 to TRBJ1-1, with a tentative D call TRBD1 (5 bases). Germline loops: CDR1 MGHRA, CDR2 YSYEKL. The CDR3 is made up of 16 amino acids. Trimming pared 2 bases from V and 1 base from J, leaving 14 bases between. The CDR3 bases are TGCGCCAGCAGCCAAACCCCGGGACTGTGGAACACTGAAGCTTTCTTT. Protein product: CASSQTPGLWNTEAFF.

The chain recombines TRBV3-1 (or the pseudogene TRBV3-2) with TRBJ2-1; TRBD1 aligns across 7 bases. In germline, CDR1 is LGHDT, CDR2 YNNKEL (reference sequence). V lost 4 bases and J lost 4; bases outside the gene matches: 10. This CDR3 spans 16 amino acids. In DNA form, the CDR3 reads TGTGCCAGCAGCCCAAGCCCGGGACAGCGATACAATGAGCAGTTCTTC. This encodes CASSPSPGQRYNEQFF.

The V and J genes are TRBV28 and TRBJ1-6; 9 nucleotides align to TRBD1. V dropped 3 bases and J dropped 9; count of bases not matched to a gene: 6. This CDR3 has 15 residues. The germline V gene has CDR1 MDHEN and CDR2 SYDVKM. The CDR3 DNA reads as TGTGCCAGCAGTTTGGGACAGGGCTTGGGTTCACCCCTCCACTTT. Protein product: CASSLGQGLGSPLHF.

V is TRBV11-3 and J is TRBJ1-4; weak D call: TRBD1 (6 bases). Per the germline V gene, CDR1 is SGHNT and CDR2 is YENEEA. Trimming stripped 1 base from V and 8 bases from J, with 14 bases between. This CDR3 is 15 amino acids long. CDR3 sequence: CASSLGTAIIEKLFF. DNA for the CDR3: TGTGCCAGCAGCTTAGGGACAGCTATAATCGAAAAACTGTTTTTT.

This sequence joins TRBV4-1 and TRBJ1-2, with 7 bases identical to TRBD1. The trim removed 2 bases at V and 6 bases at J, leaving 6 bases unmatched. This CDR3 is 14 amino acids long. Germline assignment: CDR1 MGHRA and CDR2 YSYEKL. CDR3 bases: TGCGCCAGCAGCCAAATACAGGGGAATAATGGCTACACCTTC. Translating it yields CASSQIQGNNGYTF.

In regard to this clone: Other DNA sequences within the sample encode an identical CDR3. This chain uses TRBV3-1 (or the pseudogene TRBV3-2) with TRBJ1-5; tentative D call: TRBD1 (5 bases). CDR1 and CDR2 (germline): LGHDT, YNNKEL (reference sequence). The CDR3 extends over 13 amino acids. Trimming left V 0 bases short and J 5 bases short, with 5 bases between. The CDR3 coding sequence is TGTGCCAGCAGCCAAGAGGGGGATCAGCCCCAGCATTTT. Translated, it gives CASSQEGDQPQHF.

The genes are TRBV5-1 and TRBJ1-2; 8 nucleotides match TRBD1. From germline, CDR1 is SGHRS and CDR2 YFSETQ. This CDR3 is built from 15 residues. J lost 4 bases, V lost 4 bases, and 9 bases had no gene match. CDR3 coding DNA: TGCGCCAGCAGCCCACAGGGGGGCTCTTTCTATGGCTACACCTTC. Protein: CASSPQGGSFYGYTF.

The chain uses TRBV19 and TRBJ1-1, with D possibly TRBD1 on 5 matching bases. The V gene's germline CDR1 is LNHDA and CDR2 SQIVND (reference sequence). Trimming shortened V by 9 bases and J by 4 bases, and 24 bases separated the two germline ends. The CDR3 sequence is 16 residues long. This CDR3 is CASRIGTRPAFTEAFF. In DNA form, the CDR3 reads TGTGCCAGCCGAATCGGGACCCGCCCGGCCTTCACTGAAGCTTTCTTT.

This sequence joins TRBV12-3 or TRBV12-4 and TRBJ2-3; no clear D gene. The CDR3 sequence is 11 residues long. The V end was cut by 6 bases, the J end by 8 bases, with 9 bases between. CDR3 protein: CASSLKTTQYF. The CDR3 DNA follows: TGTGCCAGCAGCCTGAAAACTACGCAGTATTTT.

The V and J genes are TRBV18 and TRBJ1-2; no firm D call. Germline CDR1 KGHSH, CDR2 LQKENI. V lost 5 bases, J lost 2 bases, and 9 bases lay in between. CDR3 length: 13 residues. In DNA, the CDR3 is TGTGCCAGCTCAGCGGATCCGAACTATGGCTACACCTTC. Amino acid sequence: CASSADPNYGYTF.